This passage covers 23 T cell receptor beta chains from one sample sequenced in a study of T cells in Graves' hyperthyroidism and ophthalmopathy. TCR beta CDR3 regions were amplified from RNA. Primed by the HTBI set, a first-round RT-PCR was run on the TCR CDR3. TCRdb recomputed calls from the multiplex PCR reads with MiXCR, one row per CDR3 protein. The profile shows approximately 590,000 distinct CDR3 sequences, around a sixth of them singletons. Sequencing was carried out using blood. The receptors originated from a woman in her twenties or thirties with Graves' hyperthyroidism.

In its sample, this clonotype was seen once. In nucleotides, the CDR3 is TGCAGTGCTAGGAGCGGGGACAGGGGGCTCAGCGATCAGCCCCAGCATTTT. Protein: CSARSGDRGLSDQPQHF. The rearrangement uses TRBV20-1 and TRBJ1-5, with TRBD1 matching 12 bases. The length of the CDR3 is 17 residues. Germline V CDR1 and CDR2: DFQATT, SNEGSKA (reference sequence). The trim removed 3 bases at V and 5 bases at J, leaving 11 bases unmatched.

This clonotype was seen a few times. The chain employs TRBV7-2 and TRBJ2-2; 8 positions agree with TRBD2. CDR3 size: 18 residues. Per the germline V gene, CDR1 is SGHTA and CDR2 is FQGNSA. V lost 4 bases and J lost 3; bases outside the gene matches: 13. The chain's CDR3 is CASSSPSTTSVHTGELFF. The CDR3 DNA is TGTGCCAGCAGCTCCCCCTCTACGACTAGCGTCCACACCGGGGAGCTGTTTTTT.

This clonotype was seen many times. V gene TRBV7-9 combines with J gene TRBJ1-1; 7 bases align to TRBD1. This CDR3 is 16 amino acids long. Germline-derived CDR1 and CDR2 are SEHNR and FQNEAQ (reference sequence). Losses at the gene ends were 1 base for V and 2 bases for J; bases not matched to a gene: 7. Written as DNA, the CDR3 is TGTGCCAGCAGCTTAGTGACAGGGCCAACAAACACTGAAGCTTTCTTT. Translated: CASSLVTGPTNTEAFF.

This clonotype was detected ten times or more. The V gene is TRBV29-1, the J gene TRBJ2-7, with a possible D match to TRBD2 (6 bases). Germline CDR1 is SQVTM and CDR2 is ANQGSEA. The CDR3 sequence is 12 residues long. Between the trimmed V and J ends, which lost 4 bases and 3 bases, there was a span of 10 bases. This chain's CDR3 is CSVGQGGYEQYF. As DNA, the CDR3 is TGCAGCGTTGGGCAGGGAGGCTACGAGCAGTACTTC.

This clonotype came up a few times. V usage is TRBV12-5 and J usage is TRBJ2-3, with no clear D. Germline assignment: CDR1 LGHNT and CDR2 FRNRAP. Between the trimmed V and J ends, which lost 0 bases and 1 base, there was a span of 8 bases. This CDR3 has 15 residues. The CDR3 is CASGLVRLGTDTQYF. The CDR3 DNA reads as TGTGCTAGTGGTTTGGTACGATTAGGCACAGATACGCAGTATTTT.

The sample holds a few counts of this clonotype. The chain employs TRBV4-1 and TRBJ1-4; possibly TRBD1 for D (5 bases). The CDR3 has 13 amino acids. Between the trimmed V and J ends, which lost 1 base and 10 bases, there was a span of 10 bases. From germline, CDR1 is MGHRA and CDR2 YSYEKL. CDR3 nucleotide sequence: TGCGCCAGCAGCCAAGGCCCAACAGGAAAACTGTTTTTT. Residues: CASSQGPTGKLFF.

This clonotype was observed at least ten times. This chain connects TRBV6-2 or TRBV6-3 to TRBJ2-5; the match to TRBD2 covers 14 bases. V trimming: 2 bases; J trimming: 5 bases; junction bases outside the gene matches: 4. In germline, CDR1 is MNHEY, CDR2 SVGEGT. This CDR3 has 16 residues. CDR3 nucleotide sequence: TGTGCCAGCAGTTACCCGGGACTAGCGGGAGTTGAGACCCAGTACTTC. Translation: CASSYPGLAGVETQYF.

Ten or more counts support this clonotype. The V and J genes are TRBV10-2 and TRBJ2-5; D possibly corresponds to TRBD1 (5 bases). This CDR3 is 14 amino acids long. Trimming shortened V by 2 bases and J by 6 bases, and 13 bases separated the two germline ends. Germline V CDR1 and CDR2: WSHSY, SAAADI. The CDR3 bases are TGCGCCAGCAGTGAGGGGCAGGGATGGAAGACCCAGTACTTC. Its protein is CASSEGQGWKTQYF.

This clonotype was recorded many times. The gene calls are TRBV6-1 and TRBJ1-3; D uncertain. The V gene's germline CDR1 is MNHNS and CDR2 SASEGT. The CDR3 consists of 13 residues. Deletions cut 6 bases from V and 2 bases from J, with 8 bases between. The CDR3 nucleotides read TGTGCCAGCAGCCGGACCGCTGGAAACACCATATATTTT. This encodes CASSRTAGNTIYF.

This clonotype was seen ten or more times. The rearrangement uses TRBV30 and TRBJ1-1; possible D gene TRBD1, 5 bases. Germline V gives CDR1 GTSNPN, CDR2 SVGIG (reference sequence). The CDR3 spans 11 residues. V was clipped by 0 bases and J by 11 bases, with 10 bases between them. The CDR3 bases are TGTGCCTGGAGTGTTGGGGGTGCGGCTTTCTTT. The encoded protein is CAWSVGGAAFF.

This clonotype was recorded many times. The chain employs TRBV20-1 and TRBJ1-1; weak D call: TRBD1 (5 bases). The CDR3 covers 11 residues. V lost 6 bases to trimming and J lost 11 bases, with 16 bases between them. The germline V gene has CDR1 DFQATT and CDR2 SNEGSKA (reference sequence). The CDR3 loop is CSAGDSGSAFF. For the CDR3, the DNA is TGCAGTGCGGGGGACTCGGGGTCTGCTTTCTTT.

The chain has TRBV7-2 and TRBJ2-2; 9 nucleotides match TRBD2. Germline CDR1 SGHTA, CDR2 FQGNSA. The ends lost 5 bases at V and 5 bases at J; junction bases unmatched: 9. There are 16 residues in the CDR3. DNA for the CDR3: TGTGCCAGCAGCACCGGACTAGCGACGCCGACCGGGGAGCTGTTTTTT. Translated, it gives CASSTGLATPTGELFF.

This clonotype was detected many times. CDR3 sequence (DNA): TGCGCCAGCAGCGGATACGGGACTGCCAACTCCTACGAGCAGTACTTC. Translated: CASSGYGTANSYEQYF. The V and J genes are TRBV5-1 and TRBJ2-7, with D possibly being TRBD2 (6 bases). Trimming pared 4 bases from V and 0 bases from J, leaving 17 bases between. CDR3 size: 16 residues. In germline, CDR1 is SGHRS, CDR2 YFSETQ. Drawing the rest from reference TRBV5-1 and TRBJ2-7, the complete variable domain is KAGVTQTPRYLIKTRGQQVTLSCSPISGHRSVSWYQQTPGQGLQFLFEYFSETQRNKGNFPGRFSGRQFSNSRSEMNVSTLELGDSALYLCASSGYGTANSYEQYFGPGTRLTVT.

This clonotype was found many times. The V and J genes are TRBV11-2 and TRBJ1-1; D remains ambiguous. The CDR3 has 12 amino acids. Germline V lookup: CDR1 SGHAT, CDR2 FQNNGV. The V end was cut by 7 bases, the J end by 3 bases, with 9 bases between. The CDR3 protein is CASTRVDTEAFF. CDR3 DNA: TGTGCCAGCACCCGAGTGGACACTGAAGCTTTCTTT.

The V gene is TRBV10-3, the J gene TRBJ2-6, with D possibly TRBD2 on 5 matching bases. The CDR3 is 16 amino acids. The V gene's germline CDR1 is ENHRY and CDR2 SYGVKD. Trimming cost V 4 bases and J 2 bases, with 12 bases left between them. The CDR3 is CAISATGSAGANVLTF. The CDR3, as DNA: TGTGCCATCAGTGCGACGGGGTCGGCTGGGGCCAACGTCCTGACTTTC.

The V and J genes are TRBV6-2 or TRBV6-3 and TRBJ2-3; D gene unclear. V was pared by 6 bases and J by 0 bases, with 7 bases between. Germline V gene sequence: CDR1 MNHEY, CDR2 SVGEGT. This CDR3 region has 13 residues. CDR3 protein: CASRSPSTDTQYF. The CDR3 DNA follows: TGTGCCAGCAGATCACCTAGCACAGATACGCAGTATTTT.

This clonotype has a handful of counts. CDR3 sequence (DNA): TGTGCCACCCAGGGTAGCAATCAGCCCCAGCATTTT. This encodes CATQGSNQPQHF. This rearrangement joins TRBV15 to TRBJ1-5; possibly TRBD1 for D (5 bases). CDR3 length: 12 amino acids. Trimming took off 8 bases at V and 0 bases at J, with 5 bases between the two ends. Germline CDR1 is LNHNV and CDR2 is YYDKDF (reference sequence).

This clonotype occurred many times. The chain is built from TRBV11-2 and TRBJ2-1, with D perhaps being TRBD1 or TRBD2 (5 bases each). V dropped 6 bases and J dropped 7 bases, with 19 bases sitting between them. The CDR3 contains 15 residues. The germline CDR1 and CDR2 sequences are SGHAT and FQNNGV. The CDR3 sequence is CASRSIVGTGNEQFF. The CDR3 nucleotides are TGTGCCAGCAGGTCTATAGTGGGGACGGGGAATGAGCAGTTCTTC.

The chain has TRBV7-6 and TRBJ2-3; 7 nucleotides align to TRBD2. Per the germline V gene, CDR1 is SGHVS and CDR2 is FNYEAQ. The CDR3 length is 15 residues. Trimming removed 5 bases from V and 6 bases from J; junction bases left unmatched: 11. CDR3 nucleotide sequence: TGTGCCAGCAGCCTAGTCTCCCTAGCGGCCGATACGCAGTATTTT. Translating gives CASSLVSLAADTQYF.

V is TRBV27 and J is TRBJ1-2, with a possible D match to TRBD1 (6 bases). The length of the CDR3 is 15 residues. The ends were cut back, 8 bases at V and 4 bases at J, with 20 bases in the middle. The V gene's germline CDR1 is MNHEY and CDR2 SMNVEV (reference sequence). CDR3 sequence reads: CASGTGTRRSYGYTF. As DNA, the CDR3 is TGTGCCAGCGGAACCGGGACAAGGCGATCCTATGGCTACACCTTC.

The chain couples TRBV7-9 to TRBJ1-6; D not certain. CDR3 length equals 14 residues. Trimming removed 1 base at V and 16 bases at J, with 17 bases between. Germline-derived CDR1 and CDR2 are SEHNR and FQNEAQ (reference sequence). CDR3 nucleotides: TGTGCCAGCAGCTTAGGGGCCCGGGAGGGCTCTCTCCACTTT. It specifies CASSLGAREGSLHF.

The genes are TRBV25-1 and TRBJ2-1; 11 bases fit TRBD1. From germline, CDR1 is MGHDK and CDR2 SYGVNS. Trimming removed 4 bases from V and 7 bases from J; junction bases left unmatched: 12. This CDR3 spans 17 amino acids. The CDR3 protein is CASSVMTDRGQRNEQFF. DNA for the CDR3: TGTGCCAGCAGTGTAATGACGGACAGGGGGCAACGGAATGAGCAGTTCTTC.

This clonotype was counted only a few times. This CDR3 is CSARPMRLAGGINTGELFF. The CDR3 DNA reads as TGCAGTGCTAGACCTATGAGACTAGCGGGAGGAATAAACACCGGGGAGCTGTTTTTT. The rearrangement uses TRBV20-1 and TRBJ2-2, with 13 bases aligning to TRBD2. Germline CDR1 is DFQATT and CDR2 is SNEGSKA (reference sequence). The CDR3 is 19 residues long. With 2 bases clipped from V and 2 bases from J, the junction kept 11 bases outside the gene matches.